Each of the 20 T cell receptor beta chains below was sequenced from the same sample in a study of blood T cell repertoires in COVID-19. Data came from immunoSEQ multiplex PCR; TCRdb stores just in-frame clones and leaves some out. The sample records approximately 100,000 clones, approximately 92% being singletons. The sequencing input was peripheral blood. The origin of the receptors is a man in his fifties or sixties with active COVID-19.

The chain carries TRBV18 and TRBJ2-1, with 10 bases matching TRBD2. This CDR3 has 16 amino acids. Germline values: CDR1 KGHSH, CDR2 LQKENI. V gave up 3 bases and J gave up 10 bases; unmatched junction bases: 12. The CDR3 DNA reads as TGTGCCAGCTCACCGGGGGGGCTAGCGGGAGTATCCGAGCAGTTCTTC. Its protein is CASSPGGLAGVSEQFF.

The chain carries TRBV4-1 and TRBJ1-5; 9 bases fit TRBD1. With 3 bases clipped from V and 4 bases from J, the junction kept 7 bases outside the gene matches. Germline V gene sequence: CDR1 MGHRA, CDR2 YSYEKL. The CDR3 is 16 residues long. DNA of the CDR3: TGCGCCAGCAGCCAGGAAGACAGGGGGGAGAATCAGCCCCAGCATTTT. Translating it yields CASSQEDRGENQPQHF.

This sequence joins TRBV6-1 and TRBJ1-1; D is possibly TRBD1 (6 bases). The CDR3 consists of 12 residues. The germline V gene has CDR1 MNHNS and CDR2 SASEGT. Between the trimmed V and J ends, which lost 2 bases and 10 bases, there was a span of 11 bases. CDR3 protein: CASSEPTGSAFF. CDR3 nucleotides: TGTGCCAGCAGTGAACCCACAGGGTCAGCTTTCTTT.

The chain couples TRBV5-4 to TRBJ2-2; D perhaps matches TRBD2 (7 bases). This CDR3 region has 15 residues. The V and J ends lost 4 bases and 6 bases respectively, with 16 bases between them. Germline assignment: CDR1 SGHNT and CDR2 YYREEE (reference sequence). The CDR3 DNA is TGTGCCAGCAGCCCCTGGGGGGGGCGCCCCGGGGAGCTGTTTTTT. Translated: CASSPWGGRPGELFF.

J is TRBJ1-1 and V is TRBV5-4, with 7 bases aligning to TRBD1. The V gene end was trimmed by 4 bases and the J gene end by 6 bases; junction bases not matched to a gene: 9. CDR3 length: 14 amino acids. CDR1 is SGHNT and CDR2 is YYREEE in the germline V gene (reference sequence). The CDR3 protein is CASSKQGTSAEAFF. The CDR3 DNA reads TGTGCCAGCAGCAAACAGGGGACTAGCGCTGAAGCTTTCTTT.

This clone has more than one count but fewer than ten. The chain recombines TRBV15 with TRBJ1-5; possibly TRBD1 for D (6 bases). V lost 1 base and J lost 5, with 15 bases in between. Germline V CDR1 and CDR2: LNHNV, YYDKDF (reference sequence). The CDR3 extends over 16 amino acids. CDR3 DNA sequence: TGTGCCACCAGCAGAGGAGAATACAGGGCCGATCAGCCCCAGCATTTT. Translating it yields CATSRGEYRADQPQHF. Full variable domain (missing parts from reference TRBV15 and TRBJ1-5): DAMVIQNPRYQVTQFGKPVTLSCSQTLNHNVMYWYQQKSSQAPKLLFHYYDKDFNNEADTPDNFQSRRPNTSFCFLDIRSPGLGDTAMYLCATSRGEYRADQPQHFGDGTRLSIL.

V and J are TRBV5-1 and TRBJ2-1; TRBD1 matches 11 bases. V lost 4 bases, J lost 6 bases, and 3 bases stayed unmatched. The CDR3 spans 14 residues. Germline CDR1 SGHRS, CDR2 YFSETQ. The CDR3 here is CASSPGTGGNEQFF. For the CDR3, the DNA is TGCGCCAGCAGCCCAGGGACAGGGGGCAATGAGCAGTTCTTC.

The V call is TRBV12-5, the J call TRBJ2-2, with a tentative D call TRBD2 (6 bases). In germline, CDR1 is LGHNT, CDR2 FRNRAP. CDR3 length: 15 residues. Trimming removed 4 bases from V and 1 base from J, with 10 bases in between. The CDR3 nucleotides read TGTGCTAGTGGTTGGGGGGAGGAGAACACCGGGGAGCTGTTTTTT. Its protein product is CASGWGEENTGELFF.

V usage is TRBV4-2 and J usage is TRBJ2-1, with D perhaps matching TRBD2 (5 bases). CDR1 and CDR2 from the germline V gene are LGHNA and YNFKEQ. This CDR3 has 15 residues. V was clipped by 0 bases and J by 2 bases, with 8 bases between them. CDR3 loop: CASSQDQRTYNEQFF. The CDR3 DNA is TGTGCCAGCAGCCAAGATCAGCGGACCTACAATGAGCAGTTCTTC.

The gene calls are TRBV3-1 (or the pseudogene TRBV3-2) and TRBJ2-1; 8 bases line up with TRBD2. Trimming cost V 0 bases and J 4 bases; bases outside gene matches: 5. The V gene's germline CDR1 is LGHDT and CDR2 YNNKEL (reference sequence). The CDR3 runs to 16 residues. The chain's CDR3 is CASSQDVTSGYNEQFF. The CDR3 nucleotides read TGTGCCAGCAGCCAAGATGTAACTAGCGGATACAATGAGCAGTTCTTC.

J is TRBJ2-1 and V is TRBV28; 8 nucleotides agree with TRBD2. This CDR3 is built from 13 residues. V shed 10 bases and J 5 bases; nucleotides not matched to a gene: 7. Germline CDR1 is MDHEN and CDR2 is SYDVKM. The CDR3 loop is CATSGGPNNEQFF. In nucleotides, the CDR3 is TGTGCCACCTCGGGAGGGCCAAACAATGAGCAGTTCTTC.

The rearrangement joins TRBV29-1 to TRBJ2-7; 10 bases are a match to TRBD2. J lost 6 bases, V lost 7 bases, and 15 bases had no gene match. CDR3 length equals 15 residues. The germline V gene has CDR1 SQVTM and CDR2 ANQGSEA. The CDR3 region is CSARTSGITSLEQYF. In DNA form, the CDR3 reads TGCAGCGCCCGGACTAGCGGCATTACCAGCCTCGAGCAGTACTTC.

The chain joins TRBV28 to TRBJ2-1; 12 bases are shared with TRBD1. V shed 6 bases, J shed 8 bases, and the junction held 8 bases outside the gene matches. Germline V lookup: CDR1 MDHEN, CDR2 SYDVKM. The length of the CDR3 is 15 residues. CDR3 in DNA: TGTGCCAGCAGGGGGACAGGGGGCGCGTGGGATGAGCAGTTCTTC. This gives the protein CASRGTGGAWDEQFF.

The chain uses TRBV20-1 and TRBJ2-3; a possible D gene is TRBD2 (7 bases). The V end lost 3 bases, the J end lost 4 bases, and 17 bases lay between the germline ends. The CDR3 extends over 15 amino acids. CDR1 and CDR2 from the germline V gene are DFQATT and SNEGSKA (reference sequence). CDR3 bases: TGCAGTGCTAGTATTCGGGAGGCAGGGGCAGATACGCAGTATTTT. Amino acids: CSASIREAGADTQYF.

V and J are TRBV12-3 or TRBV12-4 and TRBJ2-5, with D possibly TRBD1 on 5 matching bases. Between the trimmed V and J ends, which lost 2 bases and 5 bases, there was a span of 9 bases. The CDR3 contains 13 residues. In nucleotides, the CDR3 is TGTGCCAGCAGTTTAAGGGGTTTGGAGACCCAGTACTTC. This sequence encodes CASSLRGLETQYF.

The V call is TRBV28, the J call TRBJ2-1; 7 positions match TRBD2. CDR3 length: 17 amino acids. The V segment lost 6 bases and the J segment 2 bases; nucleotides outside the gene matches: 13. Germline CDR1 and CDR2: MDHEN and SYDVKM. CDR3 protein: CASSRAPLADPYNEQFF. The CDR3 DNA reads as TGTGCCAGCAGCCGCGCACCCCTAGCGGATCCCTACAATGAGCAGTTCTTC.

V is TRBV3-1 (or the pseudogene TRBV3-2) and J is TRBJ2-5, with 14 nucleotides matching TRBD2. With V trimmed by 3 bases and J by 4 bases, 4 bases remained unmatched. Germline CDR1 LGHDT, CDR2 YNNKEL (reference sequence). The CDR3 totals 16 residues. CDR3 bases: TGTGCCAGCAGCCAGACTAGCGGGAGGGTCGGAGAGACCCAGTACTTC. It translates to CASSQTSGRVGETQYF.

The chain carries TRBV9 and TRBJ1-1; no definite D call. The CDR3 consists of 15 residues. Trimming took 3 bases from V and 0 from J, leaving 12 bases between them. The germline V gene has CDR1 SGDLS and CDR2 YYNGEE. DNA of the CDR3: TGTGCCAGCAGCGCGGCCGGAGATATGAACACTGAAGCTTTCTTT. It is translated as CASSAAGDMNTEAFF. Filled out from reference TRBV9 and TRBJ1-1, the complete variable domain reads DSGVTQTPKHLITATGQRVTLRCSPRSGDLSVYWYQQSLDQGLQFLIQYYNGEERAKGNILERFSAQQFPDLHSELNLSSLELGDSALYFCASSAAGDMNTEAFFGQGTRLTVV.

CDR3 in amino acids: CASSGYPPGQGATNEKLFF. CDR3 nucleotide sequence: TGTGCCAGCAGTGGCTACCCGCCGGGACAGGGCGCAACTAATGAAAAACTGTTTTTT. The chain combines TRBV6-1 with TRBJ1-4; 9 nucleotides line up with TRBD1. This CDR3 has 19 amino acids. V dropped 4 bases and J dropped 0; count of bases not matched to a gene: 12. Germline V CDR1 and CDR2: MNHNS, SASEGT.

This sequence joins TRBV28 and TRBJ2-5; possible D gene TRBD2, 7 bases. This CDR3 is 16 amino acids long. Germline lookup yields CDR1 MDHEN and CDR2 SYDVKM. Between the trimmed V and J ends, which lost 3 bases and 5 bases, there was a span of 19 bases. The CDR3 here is CASSFRGGASEETQYF. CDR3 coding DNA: TGTGCCAGCAGTTTTAGGGGGGGGGCGTCAGAGGAGACCCAGTACTTC.